The following is a TCR beta chain sequence with its context. What it binds is unknown. This specimen belongs to a study of T cell repertoires in cytomegalovirus infection. TCRdb used MiXCR to reprocess the reads, holding one entry per CDR3 protein. The table records roughly 500,000 distinct CDR3 sequences, approximately 42% of them present only once. Trimming at V came to 7 bases and at J to 4 bases, leaving 13 bases not matched to a gene. Looked up from germline, CDR1 is MNHEY and CDR2 is SMNVEV (reference sequence). The CDR3 contains 16 residues. Whole-study findings and limits: Pooled public TCR beta family frequency picked out CMV carriers with the relevant HLA. HLA-C-restricted CMV-specific TCR beta clonotypes were dominant in the ex vivo response.

The specimen was cultured PBMCs, collected from culture after CMV antigen stimulation. The TCR originated in a human donor in good health (CMV status not recorded). Some clones in this sample may be carry-over from other donors' samples. The gene calls are TRBV27 and TRBJ2-1, with 7 bases aligning to TRBD2. The CDR3 DNA follows: TGTGCCAGCAACCCGGAGATGAGCGGGGCATACAATGAGCAGTTCTTC. Translated: CASNPEMSGAYNEQFF.